The entry below gives a single TCR beta chain sequence along with its context. TCRdb reprocessed the 5' RACE reads with MiXCR, giving one entry per CDR3 protein. The sample has about 100,000 distinct CDR3 sequences, about 13% seen once. These data come from a study of early T cells in non-severe SARS-CoV-2 infection. The specimen sequenced was whole blood. The clonotype originates from an adult who was a healthcare worker with PCR-confirmed SARS-CoV-2 infection or an uninfected control (not recorded which).

CDR3 sequence: CATSRDQGQGVYGYTF. The CDR3 DNA sequence: TGTGCCACCAGCAGAGATCAGGGACAGGGGGTCTATGGCTACACCTTC. This chain uses TRBV15 with TRBJ1-2; 11 positions match TRBD1. Germline V gene lookup returns CDR1 LNHNV and CDR2 YYDKDF (reference sequence). V was clipped by 0 bases and J by 4 bases; unmatched bases: 4. The length of the CDR3 is 16 residues.